What follows are 10 T cell receptor beta chains derived from one specimen sequenced in a study of T cells in Graves' hyperthyroidism and ophthalmopathy (dated by TCRdb to between 2018 and 2021). Library method: multiplex PCR. The sample was run on an Illumina HiSeq 2000. TCR beta CDR3 regions were amplified from RNA transcripts. A first-round RT-PCR of the TCR CDR3 used the HTBI primer set with the Qiagen OneStep RT-PCR kit. The public reads were reanalyzed by TCRdb: fastp trimming at Q25, MiXCR alignment, in-frame beta chains only. Each record represents a unique CDR3 protein, reported with the most common genes and DNA among its rows. The sample yields approximately 400,000 distinct CDR3 sequences; 15% to 19% were counted once. Roughly 7.4% of the sample lies in the top ten. What was sequenced was blood. These receptors all stem from a woman aged 18-29 years with Graves' hyperthyroidism.

This clonotype was seen many times. The chain uses TRBV3-1 and TRBJ1-6; D is ambiguous. The V and J ends lost 0 bases and 10 bases respectively, with 7 bases between them. The CDR3 is 13 amino acids. Germline loops: CDR1 LGHDT, CDR2 YNNKEL (reference sequence). CDR3 loop: CASSQDAGSPLHF. The DNA of the CDR3 is TGTGCCAGCAGCCAAGATGCGGGCTCACCCCTCCACTTT. Together with reference TRBV3-1 and TRBJ1-6, the CDR3 gives the full variable domain: DTAVSQTPKYLVTQMGNDKSIKCEQNLGHDTMYWYKQDSKKFLKIMFSYNNKELIINETVPNRFSPKSPDKAHLNLHINSLELGDSAVYFCASSQDAGSPLHFGNGTRLTVT.

The table lists this clonotype with many counts. This chain uses TRBV6-2 or TRBV6-3 with TRBJ2-2; 11 positions match TRBD2. The CDR3 totals 18 residues. The trim removed 1 base at V and 1 base at J, leaving 5 bases unmatched. Germline values: CDR1 MNHEY, CDR2 SVGEGT. The DNA for the CDR3 is TGTGCCAGCAGTTACTGGCTAGCGGGGGGAATGAACACCGGGGAGCTGTTTTTT. It encodes CASSYWLAGGMNTGELFF.

As for this clonotype: This may arise from a read error, as a much more abundant clone is one base away. The CDR3 reads CASSDLIGQSDTQYF. The CDR3, as DNA: TGTGCCAGCAGTGATTTGATAGGGCAATCAGATACGCAGTATTTT. The rearrangement joins TRBV27 to TRBJ2-3, with unresolved D. The CDR3 runs to 15 residues. V lost 5 bases and J 4 bases, leaving 16 bases between the germline ends. Germline loops: CDR1 MNHEY, CDR2 SMNVEV (reference sequence).

The rearrangement links TRBV4-2 to TRBJ2-1; 10 nucleotides match TRBD2. Germline V gives CDR1 LGHNA, CDR2 YNFKEQ. V lost 1 base, J lost 2 bases, and 5 bases stayed unmatched. The CDR3 consists of 17 residues. The CDR3 bases are TGTGCCAGCAGCCAAGGGGAGCGGGAGGGGCCCTACAATGAGCAGTTCTTC. Translation: CASSQGEREGPYNEQFF.

The table lists this clonotype with many counts. V gene TRBV7-9 combines with J gene TRBJ1-2; the match to TRBD1 covers 10 bases. The CDR3 spans 15 residues. The V gene's germline CDR1 is SEHNR and CDR2 FQNEAQ (reference sequence). The ends lost 5 bases at V and 2 bases at J; junction bases unmatched: 5. The CDR3 DNA reads TGTGCCAGCAGCCCGACAGGGGGCCCGAACTATGGCTACACCTTC. Residues: CASSPTGGPNYGYTF.

This clonotype was recorded many times. The chain carries TRBV6-5 and TRBJ2-2; TRBD2 matches at 9 bases. Per germline, CDR1 MNHEY and CDR2 SVGAGI. Trimming cost V 0 bases and J 4 bases; bases outside gene matches: 3. CDR3 length equals 16 residues. The CDR3 here is CASSYSILAGTGELFF. CDR3 bases: TGTGCCAGCAGTTACTCGATACTAGCGGGCACCGGGGAGCTGTTTTTT.

This clonotype was counted ten times or more. The chain has TRBV7-2 and TRBJ2-1; D is uncertain. The V gene's germline CDR1 is SGHTA and CDR2 FQGNSA. CDR3 length: 14 amino acids. V was shortened by 1 base and J by 9 bases, with 13 bases between the two germline ends. The DNA of the CDR3 is TGTGCCAGCAGCTTAGTTGTGGGATCCGGTGAGCAGTTCTTC. Residues: CASSLVVGSGEQFF.

The sample holds many counts of this clonotype. V and J are TRBV6-1 and TRBJ1-2, with a weak D call TRBD1 (6 bases). From germline, CDR1 is MNHNS and CDR2 SASEGT. The CDR3 is made up of 15 amino acids. The ends were cut back, 4 bases at V and 0 bases at J, with 12 bases in the middle. CDR3 in amino acids: CASSVDRNPNYGYTF. The CDR3 DNA reads TGTGCCAGCAGTGTCGACAGGAACCCTAACTATGGCTACACCTTC.

Turning to this clonotype: The junction departs from germline at one end; a sequencing error may be responsible. V is TRBV7-9 and J is TRBJ1-4; D gene ambiguous. The CDR3 has 13 amino acids. CDR1 and CDR2 (germline): SEHNR, FQNEAQ (reference sequence). CDR3 in amino acids: CASNLSGSEKLFF. The CDR3 DNA reads TGTGCCAGCAACTTATCGGGGAGTGAAAAACTGTTTTTT.

This clonotype came up many times. This chain connects TRBV2 to TRBJ2-1; possibly TRBD2 for D (5 bases). Per the germline V gene, CDR1 is SNHLY and CDR2 is FYNNEI. The length of the CDR3 is 12 residues. The V and J ends lost 1 base and 14 bases respectively, with 12 bases between them. The CDR3 DNA reads as TGTGCCAGCAGTGAAGATGCGACTAAGAAGTTCTTC. It is translated as CASSEDATKKFF.